Given below is one T cell receptor (beta chain) in context. Its antigen is unidentified. The data derive from a study of cytomegalovirus exposure and HLA in healthy donors. About the research overall: An early release of data contained 75 million to 90 million unique TCRs, which came from HLA-typed donors.

The CDR3 is made up of 18 amino acids. The germline CDR1 and CDR2 sequences are SGHNT and YENEEA. The ends lost 5 bases at V and 5 bases at J; junction bases unmatched: 14. It was with 60 Vbeta and 13 Jbeta primers that the PCR ran. Produced via immunoSEQ multiplex PCR; TCRdb's table is partial and in-frame only. The sample holds fewer than 250,000 clones, just under 75% seen once. The study's findings and limits: Rare TCR sequences predominated, though certain public TCRs were found in many donors. A few CMV-associated chains were confirmed in vitro to be specific for CMV antigens. Cytomegalovirus association was listed for under 200 TCR beta chains.

The clonotype was recovered from a woman aged 25-40 years in good health and CMV-seropositive. The specimen was PBMCs. The chain links TRBV11-3 to TRBJ2-1; 11 bases align to TRBD2. The DNA of the CDR3 is TGTGCCAGCAGCCCTGGACTAGCGGGCCCTCCCGGGAACAATGAGCAGTTCTTC. Amino acids: CASSPGLAGPPGNNEQFF.